This is a list of T cell receptor beta chains from one sample in a study of human T cells and chemical hapten exposure. TCRdb re-derived calls from the RACE reads in MiXCR, one entry per CDR3 protein. The sample yields more than 90,000 distinct CDR3 sequences, about an eighth seen once. Material: whole blood, obtained in connection with sensitization to the hapten diphenylcyclopropenone (DPC). These receptor sequences come from a woman aged 40 to 55 with alopecia areata. Some clones in this sample may be carry-over from other donors' samples. The CDR3 runs from the conserved cysteine through the conserved F or W. The order of the fields is V gene, clone size, D gene, J gene, CDR3 length, CDR3 DNA, CDR3 protein. D genes are given only for firm matches. Clone size appears in some rows only: once, few, many, or a class for an expanded clone.

>TRBV28|NA|TRBD2|TRBJ2-1|15
TGTGCCAGCAGTCCCGGCGGGAGGGCCTACAATGAGCAGTTCTTC
CASSPGGRAYNEQFF
>TRBV28|few|NA|TRBJ2-2|14
TGTGCCAGCTCCCTACCGAGGGACACCGGGGAGCTGTTTTTT
CASSLPRDTGELFF
>TRBV6-6|many|NA|TRBJ2-1|12
TGTGCCAGCACTACGGGTGCCAATGAGCAGTTCTTC
CASTTGANEQFF
>TRBV9|NA|NA|TRBJ2-5|12
TGTGCCAGCAGCCCTGTCGGGGAGACCCAGTACTTC
CASSPVGETQYF
>TRBV9|many|TRBD1|TRBJ1-2|16
TGTGCCAGCAGCTTGAGAGGACAGGGGTTGGTGGATGGCTACACCTTC
CASSLRGQGLVDGYTF
>TRBV5-6|NA|NA|TRBJ1-2|12
TGTGCCAGCAGCTTGCTGGGGCATGGCTACACCTTC
CASSLLGHGYTF
>TRBV6-5|NA|NA|TRBJ2-7|12
TGTGCCAGCAGTTACTCGCGATACGAGCAGTACTTC
CASSYSRYEQYF
>TRBV24-1|NA|NA|TRBJ2-7|9
TGTGCCAACCCTCGTGAGCAGTACTTC
CANPREQYF
>TRBV29-1|NA|NA|TRBJ2-7|14
TGCAGCGTTGTCAGTCCCGAGACTTCCTACGAGCAGTACTTC
CSVVSPETSYEQYF
>TRBV7-9|many|NA|TRBJ1-3|18
TGTGCCAGCAGCTATGGCGCCGCGGAGCCCGGCTCTGGAAACACCATATATTTT
CASSYGAAEPGSGNTIYF
>TRBV12-3/TRBV12-4|few|NA|TRBJ2-5|13
TGTGCCAGCAGTTGGGGAACTGCAGAGACCCAGTACTTC
CASSWGTAETQYF
>TRBV29-1|few|NA|TRBJ2-3|13
TGCAGCGTTCAGATGGGGTTAACAGATACGCAGTATTTT
CSVQMGLTDTQYF
>TRBV7-8|many|NA|TRBJ2-3|16
TGTGCCAGCAGCTTATCACAGGGCTTTGGGGCAGATACGCAGTATTTT
CASSLSQGFGADTQYF
>TRBV7-9|many|NA|TRBJ2-7|13
TGTGCCAGCAGCCCCAGGTCCTCCTACGAGCAGTACTTC
CASSPRSSYEQYF
>TRBV20-1|many|NA|TRBJ2-6|17
TGCAGTGCTAGGTTGGGAACTGGGGGCTCTGGGGCCAACGTCCTGACTTTC
CSARLGTGGSGANVLTF
>TRBV10-3|many|NA|TRBJ2-1|15
TGTGCCATCAGAGAAGGGCAGGCGCCGGTCAATGAGCAGTTCTTC
CAIREGQAPVNEQFF
>TRBV7-9|NA|NA|TRBJ2-3|13
TGTGCCAGCAGCTCCTCGGGTCGGGATACGCAGTATTTT
CASSSSGRDTQYF
>TRBV7-9|few|NA|TRBJ1-5|14
TGTGCCAGCAGCTTTGACGGGACCCCATGGTCCCAGCATTTT
CASSFDGTPWSQHF
>TRBV20-1|many|NA|TRBJ1-2|13
TGCAGTGCTCCCCAGGCAGGGCCCTATGGCTACACCTTC
CSAPQAGPYGYTF
>TRBV6-1|many|NA|TRBJ1-1|15
TGTGCCAGCAGGTTCTCGTGGGCCTCGAACACTGAAGCTTTCTTT
CASRFSWASNTEAFF
>TRBV20-1|NA|NA|TRBJ1-1|12
TGCAGTGGGTTGGGAGGGCTCACTGAAGCTTTCTTT
CSGLGGLTEAFF
>TRBV4-2|many|TRBD2|TRBJ2-3|17
TGTGCCAGCAGCCAAGATCCGACTAGCGGGCGAGCAGATACGCAGTATTTT
CASSQDPTSGRADTQYF
>TRBV4-3|many|NA|TRBJ2-1|15
TGCGCCAGCAGCCAAGGCTCGGGACGCCGCAATGAGCAGTTCTTC
CASSQGSGRRNEQFF
>TRBV4-3|NA|NA|TRBJ2-5|15
TGCGCCAGCAGCCAAGGGGGTGCGGACCAAGAGACCCAGTACTTC
CASSQGGADQETQYF
>TRBV9|many|NA|TRBJ1-5|15
TGTGCCAGCAGCCCCCTATCAGCGACCGGGGAGCCCCAGCATTTT
CASSPLSATGEPQHF
>TRBV27|few|TRBD1|TRBJ2-1|13
TGTGCCAGCAGAAACAGGGGATCGGGAGAGCAGTTCTTC
CASRNRGSGEQFF
>TRBV7-9|few|NA|TRBJ1-6|14
TGTGCCAGCAGCTCGATGACTGATCGTTCGCCCCTCCACTTT
CASSSMTDRSPLHF
>TRBV11-2|many|NA|TRBJ2-1|19
TGTGCCAGCAGCACCCGTGGGTCCCAGGGAGCGAGAGCGTACAATGAGCAGTTCTTC
CASSTRGSQGARAYNEQFF
>TRBV3-1|few|NA|TRBJ1-4|14
TGTGCCAGCAGCCGGAGTTCAACTAATGAAAAACTGTTTTTT
CASSRSSTNEKLFF
>TRBV7-9|NA|NA|TRBJ1-1|16
TGTGCCAGCAGCTTAGTCCCCCCCACAGGGAACACTGAAGCTTTCTTT
CASSLVPPTGNTEAFF
>TRBV27|many|TRBD1|TRBJ1-5|18
TGTGCCAGCAGTCCCCGGGACAGATTATCCCATAGCAATCAGCCCCAGCATTTT
CASSPRDRLSHSNQPQHF
>TRBV11-2|few|NA|TRBJ2-3|15
TGTGCCAGCAGCTTAGGTACGGGAGTAACAGATACGCAGTATTTT
CASSLGTGVTDTQYF
>TRBV12-3/TRBV12-4|few|TRBD1|TRBJ2-2|15
TGTGCCAGCAGCCCCGGGACAGGGGTTGCCGGGGAGCTGTTTTTT
CASSPGTGVAGELFF
>TRBV12-3/TRBV12-4|NA|NA|TRBJ2-1|16
TGTGCCAGCAATATAGGCACAGGGCTCGCCTACAATGAGCAGTTCTTC
CASNIGTGLAYNEQFF
>TRBV10-1|few|TRBD2|TRBJ2-1|15
TGCGCCAGCAGTGAAGGACTAGCGCCCCACAATGAGCAGTTCTTC
CASSEGLAPHNEQFF
>TRBV29-1|many|TRBD2|TRBJ2-3|17
TGCAGCGTTGGACGTCTAGCGGGGGGGGATAGCACAGATACGCAGTATTTT
CSVGRLAGGDSTDTQYF
>TRBV3-1|many|TRBD1|TRBJ1-2|17
TGTGCCAGCAGCCAAGGACCTCGTGGGACAGGGGGCGCCGGCTACACCTTC
CASSQGPRGTGGAGYTF
>TRBV20-1|many|NA|TRBJ1-2|13
TGCAGTGCCGACTTGATCGTTGAATATGGCTACACCTTC
CSADLIVEYGYTF
>TRBV12-3/TRBV12-4|NA|NA|TRBJ2-7|14
TGTGCCAGCTGTCTGAGGGGCACAACCTACGAGCAGTACTTC
CASCLRGTTYEQYF
>TRBV10-3|few|TRBD1|TRBJ2-7|15
TGTGCCATGCCCTGGGGGGACAGGGCATCCTACGAGCAGTACTTC
CAMPWGDRASYEQYF
>TRBV18|many|TRBD2|TRBJ2-5|16
TGTGCCAGCTCACCAAGGGTAGCGGGAGCGCAAGAGACCCAGTACTTC
CASSPRVAGAQETQYF
>TRBV28|many|TRBD1|TRBJ2-7|15
TGTGCCAGCAGTTCACCCGGGACAGGGCGATACGAGCAGTACTTC
CASSSPGTGRYEQYF
>TRBV27|many|NA|TRBJ1-2|12
TGTGCCAGCAGTATTACAGGAGGGGTTAGCACCTTC
CASSITGGVSTF
>TRBV29-1|few|NA|TRBJ1-4|14
TGCAGCGTCGCCCGAGGGAGTAGTAATGAAAAACTGTTTTTT
CSVARGSSNEKLFF
>TRBV29-1|many|TRBD2|TRBJ2-7|14
TGCAGCGTTGAAACCCTGGGACTAGCGGCCGAGCAGTACTTC
CSVETLGLAAEQYF
>TRBV7-9|many|NA|TRBJ2-1|13
TGTGCCAGCAGCTCCAACCCTAGGGATGAGCAGTTCTTC
CASSSNPRDEQFF
>TRBV20-1|NA|NA|TRBJ1-1|12
TGCAGTGCTAGAGGGGTGGGGACTGAAGCTTTCTTT
CSARGVGTEAFF
>TRBV29-1|few|NA|TRBJ2-1|16
TGCAGCGTTGAGGACCCACATGCAGCATCCTACAATGAGCAGTTCTTC
CSVEDPHAASYNEQFF
>TRBV7-2|many|NA|TRBJ2-7|16
TGTGCCAGCAGCTTAGAGAACGACCGCCCGGGCTACGAGCAGTACTTC
CASSLENDRPGYEQYF
>TRBV6-5|NA|NA|TRBJ2-1|17
TGTGCCAGCAGTTACTCGATTCTTAGCGGAACCTACAATGAGCAGTTCTTC
CASSYSILSGTYNEQFF
>TRBV9|many|TRBD2|TRBJ2-3|17
TGTGCCAGCAGCGCTGGACTAGCGGGGGGAAGCACAGATACGCAGTATTTT
CASSAGLAGGSTDTQYF
>TRBV27|few|NA|TRBJ1-2|14
TGTGCCAGCAGTCCAGTCGGGGGCGGCTATGGCTACACCTTC
CASSPVGGGYGYTF
>TRBV4-3|many|TRBD2|TRBJ2-1|16
TGCGCCAGCAGCCGGGGACTAGCGGATCCCTACAATGAGCAGTTCTTC
CASSRGLADPYNEQFF
>TRBV20-1|many|NA|TRBJ2-1|14
TGCAGTGCTAGCCCCCTAGGCTCCTACAATGAGCAGTTCTTC
CSASPLGSYNEQFF
>TRBV3-1|NA|NA|TRBJ1-2|13
TGTGCCAGCAGTCCACAGAACAACTATGGCTACACCTTC
CASSPQNNYGYTF
>TRBV5-5|NA|NA|TRBJ1-5|15
TGTGCCAGCAGCTTGGGTGCAGGGCCTCGGCAGCCCCAGCATTTT
CASSLGAGPRQPQHF
>TRBV18|NA|TRBD1|TRBJ2-3|16
TGTGCCAGCTCACCACAGCGACAGGGTATCACAGATACGCAGTATTTT
CASSPQRQGITDTQYF
>TRBV20-1|few|NA|TRBJ1-2|11
TGCAGTGCTAGAGTTGGGGTAGGCTACACCTTC
CSARVGVGYTF
>TRBV4-3|few|NA|TRBJ2-6|15
TGCGCCAGCAGCCAAGAAACCTCTGGGGCCAACGTCCTGACTTTC
CASSQETSGANVLTF
>TRBV28|many|NA|TRBJ2-7|11
TGTGCCAGCAGTTTATGGAACGAGCAGTACTTC
CASSLWNEQYF